The T cell receptor beta chain under discussion was sequenced for a study of T cells after yellow fever vaccination. At the level of the study: Tscm, CM, EM and EMRA memory subsets were sorted by CD3, CD45RA, CCR7 and CD95.

By 5'RACE template switching, TCR cDNA was produced, with a universal primer site and UMIs added in the process. TCRdb called the 5' RACE reads again in MiXCR, with one record for every CDR3 protein. This sample has about 25,000 distinct CDR3 sequences, with less than 3.5% found just once. The CDR3 sequence is 12 residues long. Trimming pared 9 bases from V and 0 bases from J, leaving 6 bases between. Germline assignment: CDR1 SNHLY and CDR2 FYNNEI. This clonotype came up many times. The V and J genes are TRBV2 and TRBJ1-5; D gene ambiguous. This TCR was recovered from a man aged 18-30 years who received the YFV17D yellow fever vaccine. The starting material was PBMCs, either bulk or a sorted T-cell subset (CD4+, CD8+, memory, or dextramer-sorted; not recorded which), obtained roughly seven weeks after the first yellow fever vaccination. CDR3 nucleotides: TGTGCCAGTCGGTTTAGCAATCAGCCCCAGCATTTT. Translating gives CASRFSNQPQHF. The complete variable domain, with remaining parts taken from reference TRBV2 and TRBJ1-5, reads EPEVTQTPSHQVTQMGQEVILRCVPISNHLYFYWYRQILGQKVEFLVSFYNNEISEKSEIFDDQFSVERPDGSNFTLKIRSTKLEDSAMYFCASRFSNQPQHFGDGTRLSIL.